These 5 T cell receptor beta chains came from one sample sequenced in a study of blood T cell repertoires in COVID-19. The data were produced by immunoSEQ multiplex PCR, yet TCRdb's version contains in-frame clones alone and is incomplete. The sample consists of hundreds of thousands of clones, 70% to 90% of them appearing once. Sequencing input: peripheral blood. The receptors were sampled from a man between 18 and 35 years old with active or convalescent COVID-19.

The chain is built from TRBV3-1 (or the pseudogene TRBV3-2) and TRBJ1-4; the D is unclear. From germline, CDR1 is LGHDT and CDR2 YNNKEL (reference sequence). V lost 4 bases and J lost 4, with 10 bases in between. CDR3 length: 14 residues. The CDR3 protein is CASSLEAGNEKLFF. The DNA for the CDR3 is TGTGCCAGCAGCCTGGAGGCGGGTAATGAAAAACTGTTTTTT.

The rearrangement links TRBV28 to TRBJ2-5; a possible D gene is TRBD2 (6 bases). Germline CDR1 MDHEN, CDR2 SYDVKM. The CDR3 has 14 amino acids. V lost 8 bases and J 3 bases, leaving 16 bases between the germline ends. The CDR3 DNA follows: TGTGCCAGCGGCCGCCTGGGCGGGGAAGAGACCCAGTACTTC. It codes for CASGRLGGEETQYF.

The rearrangement links TRBV27 to TRBJ1-6, with 7 bases that match TRBD1. This CDR3 contains 15 residues. Germline V gene data show CDR1 as MNHEY and CDR2 as SMNVEV (reference sequence). With 5 bases clipped from V and 7 bases from J, the junction kept 8 bases outside the gene matches. CDR3 coding DNA: TGTGCCAGCAGTCCCCGGACAGGTTCGAATTCACCCCTCCACTTT. Translation gives CASSPRTGSNSPLHF.

The chain recombines TRBV6-2 or TRBV6-3 with TRBJ2-1; D possibly corresponds to TRBD2 (5 bases). Per germline, CDR1 MNHEY and CDR2 SVGEGT. Trimming left V 4 bases short and J 7 bases short, with 20 bases between. This CDR3 is built from 16 residues. Written as DNA, the CDR3 is TGTGCCAGCAGTTCTCGGACTGGTCTTACGGTGAATGAGCAGTTCTTC. It is translated as CASSSRTGLTVNEQFF.

Remarks on this clone: One end of the junction varies from germline; a read error may be responsible. Distinct nucleotide sequences in the sample also encode this CDR3. J is TRBJ2-2 and V is TRBV5-4; 8 nucleotides match TRBD1. The CDR3 contains 14 residues. Germline CDR1 SGHNT, CDR2 YYREEE (reference sequence). CDR3 loop: CASSPGQDTGELFF. The CDR3 bases are TGTGCTAGCAGCCCGGGACAGGACACCGGGGAGCTGTTTTTT.